By share, the clone carrying this T cell receptor beta chain counts as medium-sized. This record comes from a study of identical twins. TCRdb re-derived calls from the 5' RACE reads in MiXCR, one entry per CDR3 protein. This repertoire shows 690,000 or so distinct CDR3 sequences, around 8.6% found once; its top ten account for about 0.98%. The CDR3 spans 14 residues. CDR1 and CDR2 (germline): MGHRA, YSYEKL. V lost 3 bases and J 0 bases, leaving 3 bases between the germline ends. Another study also made use of these data, one on yellow fever vaccine responses in identical twins.

This sequence originates from a woman aged 18-29 years in good health. This chain connects TRBV4-1 to TRBJ2-6; the D is unclear. The specimen was PBMCs. The CDR3 sequence is CASSHGSGANVLTF. The CDR3, as DNA: TGCGCCAGCAGCCATGGCTCTGGGGCCAACGTCCTGACTTTC.